Listed below are T cell receptor beta chains from one sample, sequenced in a study of T-cell memory formation after mild COVID-19. TCRdb re-derived calls from the 5' RACE reads in MiXCR, one entry per CDR3 protein. This sample has about 600,000 distinct CDR3 sequences; about a fifth occur once, and the top ten carry approximately 8.4%. Sequenced sample: PBMCs or a T cell subset sorted from them (not recorded which). Every receptor here comes from an adult woman who had mild COVID-19 (a few samples of this study predate the infection). Cell type and time point are not known. Each CDR3 is given with its conserved first and last residue. D genes are given only for firm matches. Clone size is not always given. Where it is, it says once, few, many or a class for expanded clones.

CDR3nt,CDR3aa,abundance,v_gene,d_gene,j_gene
TGTGCCAGCAGTGAATTGGCGAACACCGGGGAGCTGTTTTTT,CASSELANTGELFF,few,TRBV25-1,-,TRBJ2-2
TGTGCCAGCAGCCAAGAGACGGGGGGCGGGATGGCTGAAGCTTTCTTT,CASSQETGGGMAEAFF,-,TRBV3-1,-,TRBJ1-1
TGTGCCAGCAGTTACGGGAGGGGGGGGTCATTCGATACGCAGTATTTT,CASSYGRGGSFDTQYF,few,TRBV6-5,-,TRBJ2-3
TGTGCCAGCAGCCAACAGACTAGCGGATACACAGATACGCAGTATTTT,CASSQQTSGYTDTQYF,-,TRBV4-2,TRBD2,TRBJ2-3
TGTGCCAGCAGTAGACTAGCGACACGACCCTACGAGCAGTACTTC,CASSRLATRPYEQYF,-,TRBV6-2/TRBV6-3,TRBD2,TRBJ2-7
TGTGCCTGGAGTACCCGGTCGAGGAACGGGGAGCTGTTTTTT,CAWSTRSRNGELFF,-,TRBV30,-,TRBJ2-2
TGTGCTAGTGGTTTGGTCGGGGACTACACAGATACGCAGTATTTT,CASGLVGDYTDTQYF,few,TRBV12-5,TRBD2,TRBJ2-3
TGTGCCACCAGCAGAGGGACAGGGGGCGGCACAGATACGCAGTATTTT,CATSRGTGGGTDTQYF,-,TRBV15,TRBD1,TRBJ2-3
TGCAGTGCTCCACAACTGCCGAACACTGAAGCTTTCTTT,CSAPQLPNTEAFF,few,TRBV20-1,-,TRBJ1-1
TGTGCCACCAGGGCAGAACCAGCGAGCTACGAGCAGTACTTC,CATRAEPASYEQYF,-,TRBV15,-,TRBJ2-7
TGTGCCAGCAGCCAGCCCCTAATACACAATGAGCAGTTCTTC,CASSQPLIHNEQFF,-,TRBV3-1,-,TRBJ2-1
TGCAGTGCTAGAGGGGCAGGGGATTCACCCCTCCACTTT,CSARGAGDSPLHF,few,TRBV20-1,-,TRBJ1-6
TGCAGTGCTAGGGGACCTGGACAGGGGAGGCACGAGCAGTACTTC,CSARGPGQGRHEQYF,-,TRBV20-1,TRBD1,TRBJ2-7
TGTGCCAGCAGCAAGACAGGGGGTGCCTACAATGAGCAGTTCTTC,CASSKTGGAYNEQFF,many,TRBV9,TRBD1,TRBJ2-1
TGTGCCAGCAGTTACCACACTGGACAGGGTTCCTACGAGCAGTACTTC,CASSYHTGQGSYEQYF,-,TRBV6-5,TRBD1,TRBJ2-7
TGTGCCTGGAGTCGGATTAGTCGCGGGGGGTACAATGAGCAGTTCTTC,CAWSRISRGGYNEQFF,-,TRBV30,TRBD2,TRBJ2-1
TGCAGTGCTAGACTACCTTGGGGGACCCAAGCTTTCTTT,CSARLPWGTQAFF,few,TRBV20-1,-,TRBJ1-1
TGTGCCAGCAGCTTAGTTCCGGCCCAAGGCGACATTCAGTACTTC,CASSLVPAQGDIQYF,few,TRBV7-9,-,TRBJ2-4
TGTGCCAGCAGTTACGTTAACATGAACACTGAAGCTTTCTTT,CASSYVNMNTEAFF,few,TRBV6-2/TRBV6-3,-,TRBJ1-1
TGTGCCAGCAGCTTACCTCGGAAGGGGGCGGATTCTGGGGCCAACGTCCTGACTTTC,CASSLPRKGADSGANVLTF,few,TRBV7-2,TRBD1,TRBJ2-6
TGTGCCAGCAGTTTAATGGATTCACCCCTCCACTTT,CASSLMDSPLHF,few,TRBV27,-,TRBJ1-6
TGTGCCAGCAGTCCAACAGGGCCGAGGAGGGAAAAACTGTTTTTT,CASSPTGPRREKLFF,few,TRBV6-1,-,TRBJ1-4
TGTGCCAGCAGCTTCACTAGCGGTCCATTTAGCTCCTACAATGAGCAGTTCTTC,CASSFTSGPFSSYNEQFF,-,TRBV7-9,TRBD2,TRBJ2-1
TGCAGTGCTAGGAAGACAGGGCCTAGCAATCAGCCCCAGCATTTT,CSARKTGPSNQPQHF,-,TRBV20-1,TRBD1,TRBJ1-5
TGCGCCAGCAGCCAAGATGCGGTAGCCCGCCGGAATGAGCAGTTCTTC,CASSQDAVARRNEQFF,many,TRBV4-3,-,TRBJ2-1
TGCAGTGCTAGTTGGACAGGGGGCACTGAAGCTTTCTTT,CSASWTGGTEAFF,-,TRBV20-1,TRBD1,TRBJ1-1
TGTGCCAGCAGTTTAGTTTGGGCAGGGAGCTCCTACGAGCAGTACTTC,CASSLVWAGSSYEQYF,few,TRBV12-3/TRBV12-4,-,TRBJ2-7
TGTGCCACCAGTGAGGCCCTAGCGGGAATCCATGAGCAGTTCTTC,CATSEALAGIHEQFF,few,TRBV24-1,TRBD2,TRBJ2-1